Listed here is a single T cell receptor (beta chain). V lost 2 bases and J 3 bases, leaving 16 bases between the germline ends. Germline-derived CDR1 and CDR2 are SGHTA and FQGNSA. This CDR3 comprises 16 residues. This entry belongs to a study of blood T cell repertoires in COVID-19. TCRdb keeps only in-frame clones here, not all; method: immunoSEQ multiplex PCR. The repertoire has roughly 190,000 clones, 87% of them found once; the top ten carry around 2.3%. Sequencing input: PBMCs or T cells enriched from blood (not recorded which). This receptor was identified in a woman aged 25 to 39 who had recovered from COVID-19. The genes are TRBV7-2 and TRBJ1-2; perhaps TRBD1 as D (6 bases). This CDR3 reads CASSLNGAGVDYGYTF. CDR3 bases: TGTGCCAGCAGCTTAAACGGGGCAGGGGTCGACTATGGCTACACCTTC.